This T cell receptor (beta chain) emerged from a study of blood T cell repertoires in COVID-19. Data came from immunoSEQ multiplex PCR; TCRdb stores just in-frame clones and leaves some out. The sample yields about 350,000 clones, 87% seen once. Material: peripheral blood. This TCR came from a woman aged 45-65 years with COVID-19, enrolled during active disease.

CDR3 sequence: CASSQGDRGETQYF. CDR3 in DNA: TGTGCCAGCAGCCAAGGAGACAGGGGAGAGACCCAGTACTTC. The chain recombines TRBV3-1 (or the pseudogene TRBV3-2) with TRBJ2-5; 8 positions agree with TRBD1. J lost 4 bases, V lost 1 base, and 2 bases had no gene match. The CDR3 covers 14 residues. The V gene's germline CDR1 is LGHDT and CDR2 YNNKEL (reference sequence).